These 6 T cell receptor beta chains originate from one sample sequenced in a study of PD-1 blockade in classical Hodgkin lymphoma. The method was immunoSEQ multiplex PCR; TCRdb's version includes in-frame clones alone and lacks a portion of them. Among about 58,000 clones listed, around 90% were seen once. No patient escaped relapse after autologous stem cell transplantation, and brentuximab vedotin exposure varied. The material sequenced was peripheral blood mononuclear cells (PBMCs), taken before the second cycle of nivolumab. The receptor set was obtained from a human donor with classical Hodgkin lymphoma.

The DNA for the CDR3 is TGTGCCAGCAGCCCCAGTAGCCGTCTAGTCTACAATGAGCAGTTCTTC. Its translation is CASSPSSRLVYNEQFF. The chain uses TRBV9 and TRBJ2-1; D is uncertain. The germline V gene encodes CDR1 SGDLS and CDR2 YYNGEE. The germline V and J ends were trimmed by 4 bases and 3 bases, with 17 bases remaining between them. The CDR3 totals 16 residues.

This clone was recorded a few times. V gene TRBV4-1 combines with J gene TRBJ2-1; 14 nucleotides align to TRBD2. The CDR3 consists of 15 residues. With V trimmed by 5 bases and J by 7 bases, 4 bases remained unmatched. Germline lookup yields CDR1 MGHRA and CDR2 YSYEKL. The CDR3, as DNA: TGCGCCAGCAGCGACGGGACTAGCGGGGGAAATGAGCAGTTCTTC. Amino acids: CASSDGTSGGNEQFF.

The CDR3 loop reads CASSLQSPLHF. CDR3 DNA sequence: TGTGCCAGCAGCTTGCAATCACCCCTCCACTTT. This sequence joins TRBV7-9 and TRBJ1-6; D uncertain. V gave up 3 bases and J gave up 10 bases, with 4 bases separating them. Germline V gives CDR1 SEHNR, CDR2 FQNEAQ (reference sequence). This CDR3 has 11 residues. Variable domain in full (rest from reference TRBV7-9 and TRBJ1-6): DTGVSQNPRHKITKRGQNVTFRCDPISEHNRLYWYRQTLGQGPEFLTYFQNEAQLEKSRLLSDRFSAERPKGSFSTLEIQRTEQGDSAMYLCASSLQSPLHFGNGTRLTVT.

The rearrangement uses TRBV27 and TRBJ2-3; either TRBD1 or TRBD2 may fit D (6 bases each). CDR1 is MNHEY and CDR2 is SMNVEV in the germline V gene (reference sequence). V was cut by 4 bases and J by 1 base, with 9 bases left in between. The CDR3 sequence is 14 residues long. The CDR3 DNA reads as TGTGCCAGCAGTTGGGGGGCCGGCACAGATACGCAGTATTTT. It is translated as CASSWGAGTDTQYF.

The chain carries TRBV27 and TRBJ1-1; 7 nucleotides agree with TRBD1. V shed 4 bases and J 2 bases; nucleotides not matched to a gene: 10. Germline CDR1 MNHEY, CDR2 SMNVEV (reference sequence). CDR3 length: 16 amino acids. The CDR3 reads CASSSSRTGVNTEAFF. As DNA, the CDR3 is TGTGCCAGCAGTTCCTCTCGGACAGGCGTAAACACTGAAGCTTTCTTT.

CDR3 region: CASSLLFPRGRTEAFF. The CDR3 DNA reads as TGTGCCAGCAGCTTACTTTTCCCCCGGGGGCGAACTGAAGCTTTCTTT. V is TRBV13 and J is TRBJ1-1; possible D gene TRBD1, 6 bases. V was clipped by 2 bases and J by 5 bases, with 18 bases between them. The CDR3 is made up of 16 amino acids. Germline CDR1 is PRHDT and CDR2 is FYEKMQ (reference sequence).